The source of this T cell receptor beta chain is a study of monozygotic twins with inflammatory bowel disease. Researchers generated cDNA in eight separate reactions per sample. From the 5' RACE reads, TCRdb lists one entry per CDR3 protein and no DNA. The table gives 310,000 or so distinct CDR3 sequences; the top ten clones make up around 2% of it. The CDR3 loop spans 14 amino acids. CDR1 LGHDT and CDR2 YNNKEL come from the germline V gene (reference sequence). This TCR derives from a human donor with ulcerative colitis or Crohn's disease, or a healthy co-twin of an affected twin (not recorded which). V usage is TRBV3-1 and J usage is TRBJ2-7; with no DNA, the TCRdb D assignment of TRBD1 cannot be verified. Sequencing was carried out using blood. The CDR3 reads CASSLQGQSYEQYF.